This T cell receptor beta chain was captured in a study of molecular identifiers for immune sequencing clone quantification. As for the study in general: Replicates involved a five-way split of RNA from around 20,000 or 99,000 naive CD8 cells, with sequencing of four.

This CDR3 contains 21 residues. The V segment lost 6 bases and the J segment 4 bases; nucleotides outside the gene matches: 19. In preparing bulk TCR libraries, previously described methods and listed TCR primers were used. TCRdb reprocessed the PCR reads via MiXCR and lists one record per CDR3 protein. Altogether roughly 320,000 distinct CDR3 sequences are present, 20% to 25% being singletons, with the ten largest covering 0.7% to 0.9%. CD8+CD4-CCR7+CD45RA+ cells were sorted as naive CD8 T cells. Turning to this clonotype: This may be a read error: a much more frequent sequence differs by one nucleotide.

The chain combines TRBV12-3 or TRBV12-4 with TRBJ2-3, with 16 bases identical to TRBD2. This clonotype was obtained from a human donor in good health. Some libraries in this study had Jurkat cell RNA spiked in. Specimen: naive CD8+ T cells from blood, with Jurkat cell RNA spiked in. Subset denoted: FACS-sorted CD8+CD4-CCR7+CD45RA+ naive T cells. The CDR3 reads CASSPPPGLAGGHSSADTQYF. The CDR3, as DNA: TGTGCCAGCAGCCCCCCCCCGGGACTAGCGGGGGGGCACTCTAGCGCAGATACGCAGTATTTT.